The present TCR beta chain was sequenced within a study of cytomegalovirus exposure and HLA in healthy donors (dated by TCRdb to about 2017). Background for the entire study: An earlier analysis of approximately 600 of the donors reported roughly 300 Gb of sequence data and 100 million to 140 million unique TCR beta sequences from about 179 million T cells. An early release that covered approximately 600 HLA-typed donors contained about 300 gigabases of sequencing data and tens of millions of unique TCR sequences. Among the roughly 400 genotyped donors, roughly 80% belonged to the genetic ancestry cluster associated with self-reported Caucasian donors. The study was designed to test whether signatures of past pathogen exposure could be identified by cataloging public T cell receptors. The study used immunosequencing to profile the T cell repertoires of 666 subjects and linked those repertoires to cytomegalovirus serostatus. A separate validation cohort of approximately 120 different subjects was used in addition to the roughly 700-subject first cohort. To predict cytomegalovirus infection status, the study brought together high-throughput TCR immunosequencing, statistical association of individual TCRs with disease status, and machine learning. To study patterns of TCR occurrence, a later analysis re-analyzed previously published TCR beta repertoires from several hundred donors and added high-resolution HLA genotyping. Rather than drawing on any new phenotypic data, the later analysis identified candidate immune exposures from TCR beta sequences and the way those sequences occurred across donors. An earlier analysis of several hundred of the donors used high-throughput TCR beta sequencing to judge whether each TCR beta V gene segment behaved as functional or pseudogenic. Alongside the repertoire data, information on donor age, sex, ethnicity and CMV serostatus was compiled. In a later genetic analysis, genome-wide SNP genotypes for about three fifths of the roughly 670 donors were used, and that subset was treated as a discovery cohort. All discovery cohort repertoires had been generated using a single sequencing platform. HLA typing covered class I and class II loci at four-digit resolution. The number of typed donors differed by locus: about 620-640 for A, B, C, DRB1 and DQB1; some 540 for DQA1; 600 to 610 for DPA1; and around 470 for DPB1. About five DR-DQ haplotypes were treated as single units for association and clustering because of strong linkage in the cohort. Among 398 genotyped donors of the cohort, an average of approximately 240,000 unique TCR beta nucleotide sequences was sequenced per donor, of which approximately 19% were non-productive. The full study reports these points: Only TCR beta chains were sequenced in this cohort, and the absence of alpha or paired-chain data limited detectable features. The classifier was reported to diagnose cytomegalovirus status with high specificity and sensitivity in both the original cohort and the validation cohort. Some IMGT-functional V segments, including TRBV6-2 and TRBV6-3, could not be told apart with the 87-base-pair reads, so those segments were excluded. A later analysis found that most CMV-associated TCR beta chains appeared HLA-restricted, with HLA associations seemingly driven largely by CMV exposure. A further reported finding was that TCR beta sequences accurately predicted the HLA-A and HLA-B alleles for most subjects in the first cohort. A group of highly shared sequence variants was considered likely to be a technical artifact of the sequencing pipeline. A later genetic analysis associated a missense DCLRE1C variant with V-gene and J-gene trimming of TCR beta chains, and an independent cohort replicated the association. The authors suggested that the approach could potentially be extended to other disease states and immunological phenotypes. Compared with equally common non-associated chains, HLA-associated TCR beta chains in a later analysis were more clonally expanded and had lower generation probabilities. Sequencing depth was assumed to be roughly uniform across donors in the presence/absence analyses, though that assumption may not hold. Assigning TCR associations to individual alleles was difficult when HLA alleles, especially DR and DQ, strongly co-occurred. Across donors, most TCR sequences were observed very rarely, whereas some public TCRs were present in many individuals. Three of the identified cytomegalovirus-associated TCR beta chains were confirmed in vitro to be specific for cytomegalovirus antigens. A total of about 150 TCR beta chains were listed by the study as associated with cytomegalovirus. A later genetic analysis reported fewer N-insertions in productive TCRs among donors in an Asian-associated ancestry cluster than the roughly 700-donor mean. Because HLA typing was unavailable for some donors at each locus, only the typed subset was used in association tests. Correlated functional status among segregating V segments might reflect linkage disequilibrium, but an unknown experimental factor could not be ruled out. CMV serostatus was the only immune exposure information available for the cohort. In a later analysis, 16,951 TCR beta sequences were associated with specific HLA alleles at a false discovery rate of 0.05. In a later analysis, TCR association rates were found to vary across HLA loci, with the most associated TCRs seen for DRB1 alleles and the fewest for HLA-C alleles. Broadly in line with IMGT annotations, most TCR beta V segments showed up in productive rearrangements about 90% or about 30% of the time in an earlier analysis of approximately 640 of the donors. Several of the top co-occurrence clusters appeared to be linked to parvovirus B19, influenza, CMV and Epstein-Barr virus, according to a later analysis. Because counts were too low, seventeen rarely observed V segments, including chromosome 9 orphons, were left out of the earlier analysis of a few hundred of the donors.

Details on this clone: Its binding antigen is unknown. Base quality data are lacking; no much larger clone is found one base away.

As encoded in the germline V gene, CDR1 is SNHLY while CDR2 is FYNNEI. The CDR3 starts with the cysteine, ends with the phenylalanine, and has 14 residues. The read is trimmed to its CDR3 DNA, 42 bases read in frame from base 1. V was cut back by 2 bases and J by 4 bases, leaving a gap of 9 bases between them. Libraries were constructed by the immunoSEQ multiplex PCR assay. For the multiplex PCR, a mixture combining 60 forward primers for TCR Vbeta segments and 13 reverse primers for TCR Jbeta segments was used. Amplification of the CDR3 region of rearranged TCR beta genes was performed with a multiplex PCR assay on genomic DNA. The Illumina HiSeq System was used to sequence the amplified TCR beta libraries as 87-base-pair reads. The study's own analysis went as follows. A later analysis tallied roughly 80 million unique TCR beta chains across the 666 repertoires, and about 10 million of those chains were shared by two or more donors. Raw reads were error-corrected and collapsed into unique sequences by a nearest-neighbor algorithm in which closely related sequences were merged to remove PCR and sequencing errors. Alignment of CDR3 sequences to IMGT reference sequences was used to assign V, D and J gene segments. For a sequence to be retained, at least a six-nucleotide match to both a V gene segment and a J gene segment was required. A rearrangement was called productive if the CDR3 had no stop codons and remained in frame with V and J, and every other rearrangement was called non-productive. Following IMGT convention, CDR3 was defined as the stretch from the second conserved V-encoded cysteine up to the conserved J-encoded phenylalanine. The earlier analysis of fewer than 750 of the donors excluded sequences that lacked an unambiguous match to a single V gene segment. An earlier analysis of almost 600 of the donors classified V segments as functional when productive rearrangements were above 56.7% and as segregating when the standard deviation between donors was above 5%. A statistical classification framework was developed to diagnose cytomegalovirus status using the catalog of TCR beta chain sequences. V and J gene assignment, in a later analysis, came from comparing TCR nucleotide sequences with IMGT/GENE-DB human TR gene sequences. A later analysis assigned CDR3 sequences and most-parsimonious VDJ recombination scenarios with the TCRdist pipeline. A later analysis defined each TCR beta chain by its CDR3 amino acid sequence plus V-gene family, and excluded reads lacking a unique V-gene family. A later analysis removed roughly 590 highly shared, low-generation-probability nucleotide sequences to deal with suspected cross-contamination and a sequencing artifact. In a later analysis, a clonal expansion index was calculated for each public chain from normalized within-repertoire ranks of inferred template counts. In a later analysis, generation probabilities were computed using a VDJ recombination model fitted to out-of-frame rearrangements, and the results were checked against IGoR. In a later analysis, TCR-TCR, TCR-HLA and TCR-CMV co-occurrence was scored with hypergeometric tests, and a repertoire-size bias correction was applied to TCR pairs. To estimate false discovery rates, a later analysis permuted the HLA or CMV assignments 20 times. In a later analysis, co-occurring TCRs were grouped using DBSCAN, and TCRdist sequence similarity was added for clustering within HLA-allele-positive subsets. For co-occurrence clustering, repertoires with fewer than 30,000 or more than 120,000 public chains were excluded, along with four to six repertoires with anomalous nucleotide sharing. Imported from immuneACCESS, the table was reduced by TCRdb to in-frame sequences with V and J called. These copies leave out some clones; in studies compared against another copy, an unresolved V gene accounts for under half, and the cause of the remainder is not known. That table is the source of V, J and clone size, and D and trimming were worked out from the DNA. The sample data list about 140,000 clones, and about 75% of these were observed just once. Around 3.4% of the sample comes from the top ten.

The cohort consisted of 666 healthy bone marrow donors. Cohort members were all nominally healthy when sampled, although unrecorded immune exposures were likely present. The donor was CMV seronegative and was included in the group of over 300 seronegative cohort members. Each donor provided a peripheral blood sample, and peripheral blood mononuclear cells were used for TCR beta sequencing. Genomic DNA extraction from the blood cell samples was performed with the Qiagen DNeasy Blood Extraction Kit. This sequence uses TRBV2 and TRBJ1-5; perhaps TRBD1 is the D gene, with 6 bases matching. This clonotype originated in a middle-aged man in good health and CMV-seronegative. Sequencing used PBMCs. The bases read TGTGCCAGCAGTGAAAGACAGGAGAATCAGCCCCAGCATTTT. Translated, this gives CASSERQENQPQHF.